The next 6 T cell receptor beta chains were all read from a single sample in a study of blood T cells in healthy people across ages. Combining a sample-barcoded 5' primer with a J-beta primer mix, a second PCR ran for 7 to 11 cycles. TCRdb recomputed calls from the 5' RACE reads with MiXCR, one row per CDR3 protein. This table has under 800,000 distinct CDR3 sequences, about 21% appearing once. Source material: blood. These receptors were taken from a man in his 70s in good health.

This clonotype has more than one count but fewer than ten. The chain links TRBV4-1 to TRBJ2-5; TRBD1 matches 10 bases. The end of the DNA aligns better with TRBJ2-7, so the J call may be wrong. Germline V CDR1 and CDR2: MGHRA, YSYEKL. The CDR3 totals 16 residues. The CDR3 region is CASSQDWDRGRYEQYF. The DNA of the CDR3 is TGCGCCAGCAGCCAAGATTGGGACAGGGGCCGCTACGAGCAGTACTTC.

This clonotype was observed a few times. This chain connects TRBV7-9 to TRBJ2-5; the match to TRBD2 covers 8 bases. V shed 5 bases and J 2 bases; nucleotides not matched to a gene: 10. This CDR3 spans 16 amino acids. CDR1 SEHNR and CDR2 FQNEAQ come from the germline V gene (reference sequence). In DNA, the CDR3 is TGTGCCAGCAGCCCTAAACTAGCGGCTCTACAAGAGACCCAGTACTTC. As protein: CASSPKLAALQETQYF.

This clonotype was seen a few times. The chain combines TRBV28 with TRBJ2-1; TRBD2 matches at 7 bases. This CDR3 has 14 amino acids. Trimming at V came to 5 bases and at J to 9 bases, leaving 10 bases not matched to a gene. The germline CDR1 and CDR2 sequences are MDHEN and SYDVKM. The CDR3 DNA sequence: TGTGCCAGCAGTCCTGGCGGGAGCATCGGTGAGCAGTTCTTC. It encodes CASSPGGSIGEQFF.

J is TRBJ1-2 and V is TRBV7-9, with unresolved D. This CDR3 comprises 14 residues. The germline V and J ends were trimmed by 3 bases and 4 bases, with 12 bases remaining between them. Germline loops: CDR1 SEHNR, CDR2 FQNEAQ (reference sequence). CDR3 amino acids: CASSLKQETYGYTF. CDR3 bases: TGTGCCAGCAGCTTGAAACAAGAAACCTATGGCTACACCTTC.

There are many counts of this clonotype. The V gene is TRBV3-1, the J gene TRBJ1-2; 9 bases fit TRBD1. V was pared by 5 bases and J by 0 bases, with 4 bases of the junction left unmatched. Per the germline V gene, CDR1 is LGHDT and CDR2 is YNNKEL (reference sequence). The CDR3 loop spans 15 amino acids. The CDR3 region is CASSYGTGPNYGYTF. For the CDR3, the DNA is TGTGCCAGCAGCTATGGGACAGGGCCTAACTATGGCTACACCTTC.

This clonotype was seen only a few times. A read error may produce the germline difference seen at one junction end. This chain uses TRBV20-1 with TRBJ2-5, with 7 bases aligning to TRBD2. Germline V gene sequence: CDR1 DFQATT, CDR2 SNEGSKA (reference sequence). CDR3 length: 13 residues. CDR3 bases: TGCAGTTGGGAGGGCCTCTCCTACAATGAGCAGCTCTTC. Translating gives CSWEGLSYNEQLF.